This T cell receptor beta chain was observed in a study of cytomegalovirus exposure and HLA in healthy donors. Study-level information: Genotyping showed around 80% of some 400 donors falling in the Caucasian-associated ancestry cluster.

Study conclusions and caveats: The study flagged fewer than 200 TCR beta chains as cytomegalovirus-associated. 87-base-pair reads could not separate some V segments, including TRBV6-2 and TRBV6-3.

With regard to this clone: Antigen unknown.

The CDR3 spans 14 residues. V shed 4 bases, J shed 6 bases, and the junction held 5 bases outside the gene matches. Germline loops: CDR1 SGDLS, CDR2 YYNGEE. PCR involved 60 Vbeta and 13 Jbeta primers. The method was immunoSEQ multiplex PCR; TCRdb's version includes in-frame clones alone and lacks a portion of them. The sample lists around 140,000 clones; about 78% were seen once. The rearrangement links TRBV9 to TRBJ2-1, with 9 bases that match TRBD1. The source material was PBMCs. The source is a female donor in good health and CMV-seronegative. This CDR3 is CASSRDRVTNEQFF. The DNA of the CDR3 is TGTGCCAGCAGCCGGGACAGGGTGACCAATGAGCAGTTCTTC.